One TCR beta chain is described in this entry. The CDR3 has 17 amino acids. After removal of 3 bases from V and 4 bases from J, the junction contained 10 bases not matched to a gene. Germline V gives CDR1 SEHNR, CDR2 FQNEAQ (reference sequence). Some clones are missing from TCRdb's copy, which holds only in-frame ones; the method was immunoSEQ multiplex PCR. The data hold fewer than 200,000 clones, with 82% observed a single time. These data originate in a study of blood T cell repertoires in COVID-19. Seattle's enrolled individuals joined amid active infection and were then monitored longitudinally. This sequence originates from a woman in her forties with COVID-19, enrolled during active disease. The sequenced material came from peripheral blood. The V and J genes are TRBV7-9 and TRBJ2-2, with 8 bases lining up with TRBD2. CDR3: CASSFNPGLAGTGELFF. In nucleotides, the CDR3 is TGTGCCAGCAGCTTTAACCCCGGACTAGCAGGCACCGGGGAGCTGTTTTTT. Filled out from reference TRBV7-9 and TRBJ2-2, the complete variable domain reads DTGVSQNPRHKITKRGQNVTFRCDPISEHNRLYWYRQTLGQGPEFLTYFQNEAQLEKSRLLSDRFSAERPKGSFSTLEIQRTEQGDSAMYLCASSFNPGLAGTGELFFGEGSRLTVL.